This TCR beta chain was documented in a study of cytomegalovirus exposure and HLA in healthy donors. A multiplex PCR was run with 60 Vbeta primers and 13 Jbeta primers. Clones were sequenced by immunoSEQ multiplex PCR, and TCRdb holds only the in-frame ones, with some missing. The profile shows around 190,000 clones, around 80% of them singletons. Trimming at V came to 5 bases and at J to 4 bases, leaving 4 bases not matched to a gene. Germline V gives CDR1 MNHEY, CDR2 SMNVEV (reference sequence). CDR3 length: 15 residues. Sequenced sample: PBMCs. The source is a man aged 18 to 29 in good health and CMV-seronegative. The V gene is TRBV27, the J gene TRBJ2-7, with 14 bases matching TRBD2. CDR3 region: CASSGGTSGGYEQYF. CDR3 DNA: TGTGCCAGCAGTGGAGGGACTAGCGGGGGATACGAGCAGTACTTC.